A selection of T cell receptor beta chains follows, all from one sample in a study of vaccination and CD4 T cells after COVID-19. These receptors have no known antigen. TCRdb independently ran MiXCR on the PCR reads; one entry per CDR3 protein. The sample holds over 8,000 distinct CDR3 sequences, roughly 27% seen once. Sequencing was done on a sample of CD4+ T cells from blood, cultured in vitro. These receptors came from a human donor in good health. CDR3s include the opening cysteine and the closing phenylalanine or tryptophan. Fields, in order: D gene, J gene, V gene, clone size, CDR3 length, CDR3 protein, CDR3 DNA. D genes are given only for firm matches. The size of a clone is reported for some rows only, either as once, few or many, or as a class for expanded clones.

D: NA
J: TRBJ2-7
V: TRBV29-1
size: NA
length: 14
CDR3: CSVTGTRSSYEQYF
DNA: TGCAGCGTCACCGGGACTCGAAGCTCCTACGAGCAGTACTTC

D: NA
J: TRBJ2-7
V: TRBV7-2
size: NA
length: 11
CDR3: CASSLKREQYF
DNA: TGTGCCAGCAGCTTGAAGCGCGAGCAGTACTTC

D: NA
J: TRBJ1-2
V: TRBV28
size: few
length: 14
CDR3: CASSLRRPIGGYTF
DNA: TGTGCCAGCAGTTTACGACGCCCAATCGGTGGCTACACCTTC

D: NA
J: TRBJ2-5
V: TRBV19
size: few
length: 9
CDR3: CASRIDQYF
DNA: TGTGCCAGTAGGATCGACCAGTACTTC

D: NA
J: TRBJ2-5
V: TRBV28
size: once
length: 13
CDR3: CASSLLAGETQYF
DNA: TGTGCCAGCAGTTTACTGGCCGGGGAGACCCAGTACTTC

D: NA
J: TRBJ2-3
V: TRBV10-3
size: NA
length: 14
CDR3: CAISAQENTDTQYF
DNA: TGTGCCATCAGTGCACAGGAGAACACAGATACGCAGTATTTT

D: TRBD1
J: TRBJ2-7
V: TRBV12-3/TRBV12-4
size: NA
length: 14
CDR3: CASSRQGHSYEQYF
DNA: TGTGCCAGCAGCCGACAGGGGCACTCCTACGAGCAGTACTTC

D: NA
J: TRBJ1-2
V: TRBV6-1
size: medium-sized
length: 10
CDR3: CASSGYGYTF
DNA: TGTGCCAGCAGTGGATATGGCTACACCTTC

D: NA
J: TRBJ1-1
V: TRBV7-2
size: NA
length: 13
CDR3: CASSSKTGTEAFF
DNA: TGTGCCAGCAGCTCAAAGACAGGCACTGAAGCTTTCTTT

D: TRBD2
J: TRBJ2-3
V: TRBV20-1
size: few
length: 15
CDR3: CSALRLAGAIDTQYF
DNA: TGCAGTGCGCTAAGACTAGCGGGAGCGATAGATACGCAGTATTTT

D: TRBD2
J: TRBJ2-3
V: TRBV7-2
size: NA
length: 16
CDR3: CASSRRTSGNTDTQYF
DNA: TGTGCCAGCAGCAGAAGGACTAGCGGAAACACAGATACGCAGTATTTT

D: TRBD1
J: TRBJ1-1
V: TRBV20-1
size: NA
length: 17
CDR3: CSASLVPTGGPNTEAFF
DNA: TGCAGTGCTAGCCTAGTCCCGACAGGGGGCCCGAACACTGAAGCTTTCTTT

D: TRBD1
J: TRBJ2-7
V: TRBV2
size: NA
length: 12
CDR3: CAGGQGSYEQYF
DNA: TGTGCCGGTGGACAGGGATCCTACGAGCAGTACTTC

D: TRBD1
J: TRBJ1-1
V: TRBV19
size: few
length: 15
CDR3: CASKLGTGGRTEAFF
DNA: TGTGCCAGTAAATTAGGGACAGGGGGCCGCACTGAAGCTTTCTTT

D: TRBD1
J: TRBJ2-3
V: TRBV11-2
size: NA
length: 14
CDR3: CASSSQGVRDTQYF
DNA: TGTGCCAGCAGCTCGCAGGGGGTACGGGATACGCAGTATTTT

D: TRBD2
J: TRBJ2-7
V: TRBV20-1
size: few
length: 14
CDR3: CSATPPAGVYEQYF
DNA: TGCAGTGCTACCCCCCCAGCGGGAGTCTACGAGCAGTACTTC

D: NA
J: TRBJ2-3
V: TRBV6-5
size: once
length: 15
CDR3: CASSYTLLDTDTQYF
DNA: TGTGCCAGCAGTTACACGCTTCTCGATACAGATACGCAGTATTTT

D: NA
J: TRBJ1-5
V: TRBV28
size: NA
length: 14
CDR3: CASSLAGINQPQHF
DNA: TGTGCCAGCAGTTTAGCAGGGATCAATCAGCCCCAGCATTTT

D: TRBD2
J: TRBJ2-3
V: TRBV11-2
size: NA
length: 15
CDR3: CASSRTSVSTDTQYF
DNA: TGTGCCAGCAGCAGGACTAGCGTTAGCACAGATACGCAGTATTTT

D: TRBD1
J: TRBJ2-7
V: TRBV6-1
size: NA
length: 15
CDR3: CASSPGQVGAYEQYF
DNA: TGTGCCAGCAGCCCGGGACAGGTGGGAGCCTACGAGCAGTACTTC

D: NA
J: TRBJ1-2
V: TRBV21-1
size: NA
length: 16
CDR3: CASSKGESRSNYGYTF
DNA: TGTGCCAGCAGCAAAGGAGAGAGCAGGAGCAACTATGGCTACACCTTC

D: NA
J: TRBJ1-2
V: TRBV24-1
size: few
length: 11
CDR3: CATSDNEGYTF
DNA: TGTGCCACCAGTGATAACGAGGGCTACACCTTC

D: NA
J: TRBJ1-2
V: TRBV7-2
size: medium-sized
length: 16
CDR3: CASSLSRQTSNYGYTF
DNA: TGTGCCAGCAGCTTATCTCGACAAACTTCCAACTATGGCTACACCTTC

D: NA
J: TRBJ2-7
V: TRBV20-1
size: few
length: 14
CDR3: CSASKLPLGNEQYF
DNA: TGCAGTGCCTCCAAACTCCCCCTGGGGAACGAGCAGTACTTC

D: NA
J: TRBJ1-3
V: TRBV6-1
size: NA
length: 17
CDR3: CASYTMKPVSRGNTIYF
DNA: TGTGCCAGCTATACTATGAAGCCGGTTTCACGTGGAAACACCATATATTTT

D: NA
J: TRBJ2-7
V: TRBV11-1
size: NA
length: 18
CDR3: CASSWGGTGGLPSYEQYF
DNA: TGTGCCAGCAGCTGGGGGGGAACTGGGGGCCTTCCCTCCTACGAGCAGTACTTC

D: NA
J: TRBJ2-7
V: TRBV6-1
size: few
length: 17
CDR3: CASSGPRSRGVPYEQYF
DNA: TGTGCCAGCAGTGGCCCTAGATCAAGGGGTGTCCCCTACGAGCAGTACTTC

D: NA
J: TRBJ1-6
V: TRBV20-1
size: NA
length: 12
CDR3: CSAQGVDSPLHF
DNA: TGCAGTGCTCAGGGTGTTGATTCACCCCTCCACTTT

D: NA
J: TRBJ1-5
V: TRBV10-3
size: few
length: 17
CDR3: CAISEEIGSISLKAQHF
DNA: TGTGCCATCAGTGAGGAGATAGGCAGTATATCCCTCAAGGCCCAGCATTTT

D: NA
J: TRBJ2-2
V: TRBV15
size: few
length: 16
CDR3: CATSRERAGVTGELFF
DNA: TGTGCCACCAGCAGAGAAAGGGCAGGGGTCACCGGGGAGCTGTTTTTT

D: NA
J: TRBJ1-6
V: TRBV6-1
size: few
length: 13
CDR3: CASSPGGDSPLHF
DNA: TGTGCCAGCAGCCCGGGAGGGGACTCACCCCTCCACTTT

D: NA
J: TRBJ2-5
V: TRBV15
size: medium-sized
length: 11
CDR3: CATSNQETQYF
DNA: TGTGCCACCAGCAACCAAGAGACCCAGTACTTC